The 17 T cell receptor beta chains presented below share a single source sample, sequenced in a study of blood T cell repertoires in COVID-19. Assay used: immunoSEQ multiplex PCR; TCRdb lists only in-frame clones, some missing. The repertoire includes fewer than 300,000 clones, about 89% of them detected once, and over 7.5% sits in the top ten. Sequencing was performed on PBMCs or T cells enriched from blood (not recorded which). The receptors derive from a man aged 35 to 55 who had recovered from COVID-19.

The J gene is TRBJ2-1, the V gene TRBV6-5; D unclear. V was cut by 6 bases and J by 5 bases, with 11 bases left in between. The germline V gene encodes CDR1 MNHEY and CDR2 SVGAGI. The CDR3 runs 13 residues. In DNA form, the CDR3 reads TGTGCCAGCAGACCAGGTTTAAACAATGAGCAGTTCTTC. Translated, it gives CASRPGLNNEQFF.

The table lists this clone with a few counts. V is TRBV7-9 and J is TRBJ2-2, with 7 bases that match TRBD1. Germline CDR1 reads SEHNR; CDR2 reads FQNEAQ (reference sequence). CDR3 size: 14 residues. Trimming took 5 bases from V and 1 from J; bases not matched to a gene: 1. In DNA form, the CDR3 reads TGTGCCAGCAGCCGACAGGGGAACACCGGGGAGCTGTTTTTT. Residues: CASSRQGNTGELFF.

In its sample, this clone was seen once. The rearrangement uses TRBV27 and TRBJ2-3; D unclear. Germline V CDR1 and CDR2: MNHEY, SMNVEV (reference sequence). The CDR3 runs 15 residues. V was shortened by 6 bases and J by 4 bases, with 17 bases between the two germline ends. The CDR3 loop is CASRPQRDVSDTQYF. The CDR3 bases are TGTGCCAGCAGACCCCAGCGCGACGTATCAGATACGCAGTATTTT.

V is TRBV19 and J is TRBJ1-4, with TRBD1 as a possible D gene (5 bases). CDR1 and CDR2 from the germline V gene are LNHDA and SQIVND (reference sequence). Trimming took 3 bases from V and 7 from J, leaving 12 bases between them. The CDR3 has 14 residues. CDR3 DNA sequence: TGTGCCAGTAGTATTCCGGGGGTACGTGAAAAACTGTTTTTT. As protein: CASSIPGVREKLFF.

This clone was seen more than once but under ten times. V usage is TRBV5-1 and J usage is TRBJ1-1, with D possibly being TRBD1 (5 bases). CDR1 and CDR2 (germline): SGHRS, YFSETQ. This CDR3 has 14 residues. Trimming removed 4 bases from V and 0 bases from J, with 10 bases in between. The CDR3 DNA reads TGCGCCAGCAGCCCCGCCAGGGTGAACACTGAAGCTTTCTTT. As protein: CASSPARVNTEAFF.

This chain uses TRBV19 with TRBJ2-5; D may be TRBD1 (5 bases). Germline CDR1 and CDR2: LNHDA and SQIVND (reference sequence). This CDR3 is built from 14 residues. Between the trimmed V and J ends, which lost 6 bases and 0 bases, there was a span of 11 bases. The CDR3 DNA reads TGTGCCAGTAGCCTAGGGGCAGACCAAGAGACCCAGTACTTC. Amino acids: CASSLGADQETQYF.

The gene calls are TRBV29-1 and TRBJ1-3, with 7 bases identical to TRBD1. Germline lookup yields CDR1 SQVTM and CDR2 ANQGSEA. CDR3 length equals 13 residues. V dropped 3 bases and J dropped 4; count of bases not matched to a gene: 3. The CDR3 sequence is CSVDTGVGNTIYF. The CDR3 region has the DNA TGCAGCGTTGATACAGGGGTCGGAAACACCATATATTTT.

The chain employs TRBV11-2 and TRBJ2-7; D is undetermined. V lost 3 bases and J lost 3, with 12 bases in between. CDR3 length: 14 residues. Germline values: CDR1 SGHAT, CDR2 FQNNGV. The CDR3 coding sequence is TGTGCCAGCAGCTTTCGGGTGATCCTCTACGAGCAGTACTTC. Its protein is CASSFRVILYEQYF.

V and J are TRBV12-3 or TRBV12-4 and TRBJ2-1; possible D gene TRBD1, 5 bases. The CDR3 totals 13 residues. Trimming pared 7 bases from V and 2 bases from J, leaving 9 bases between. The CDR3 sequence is CASTLTAYNEQFF. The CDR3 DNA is TGTGCCAGCACCCTGACAGCCTACAATGAGCAGTTCTTC.

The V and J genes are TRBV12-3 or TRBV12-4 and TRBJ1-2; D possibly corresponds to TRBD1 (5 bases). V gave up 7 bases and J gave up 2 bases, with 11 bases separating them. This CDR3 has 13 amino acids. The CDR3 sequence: CASTPTANYGYTF. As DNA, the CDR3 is TGTGCCAGCACCCCGACAGCAAACTATGGCTACACCTTC.

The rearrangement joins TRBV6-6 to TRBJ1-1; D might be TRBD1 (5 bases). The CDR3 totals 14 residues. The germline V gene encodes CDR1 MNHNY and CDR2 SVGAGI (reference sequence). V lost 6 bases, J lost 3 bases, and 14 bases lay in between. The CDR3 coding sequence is TGTGCCAGCAGAAACCTTGACAGTTACACTGAAGCTTTCTTT. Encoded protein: CASRNLDSYTEAFF.

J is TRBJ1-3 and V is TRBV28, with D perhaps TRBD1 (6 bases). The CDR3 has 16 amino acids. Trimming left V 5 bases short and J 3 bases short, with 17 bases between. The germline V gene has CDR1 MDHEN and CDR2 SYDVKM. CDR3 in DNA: TGTGCCAGCAGTCCACCCTTGGGGGCTGGTGGAAACACCATATATTTT. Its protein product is CASSPPLGAGGNTIYF.

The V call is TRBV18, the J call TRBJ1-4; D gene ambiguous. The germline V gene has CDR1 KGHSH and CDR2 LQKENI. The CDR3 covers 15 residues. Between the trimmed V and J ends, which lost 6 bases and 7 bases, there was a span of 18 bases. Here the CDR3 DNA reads TGTGCCAGCTCCGTGAAAGAGGCACGGGGTGAAAAACTGTTTTTT. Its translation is CASSVKEARGEKLFF. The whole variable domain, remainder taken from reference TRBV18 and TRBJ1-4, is NAGVMQNPRHLVRRRGQEARLRCSPMKGHSHVYWYRQLPEEGLKFMVYLQKENIIDESGMPKERFSAEFPKEGPSILRIQQVVRGDSAAYFCASSVKEARGEKLFFGSGTQLSVL.

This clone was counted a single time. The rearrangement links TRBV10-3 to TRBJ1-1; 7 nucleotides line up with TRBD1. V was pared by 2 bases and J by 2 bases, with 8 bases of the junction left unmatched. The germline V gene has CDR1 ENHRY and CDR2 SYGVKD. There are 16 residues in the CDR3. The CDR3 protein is CAISEDLGQRNTEAFF. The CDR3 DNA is TGTGCCATCAGTGAGGATCTGGGACAGAGAAACACTGAAGCTTTCTTT.

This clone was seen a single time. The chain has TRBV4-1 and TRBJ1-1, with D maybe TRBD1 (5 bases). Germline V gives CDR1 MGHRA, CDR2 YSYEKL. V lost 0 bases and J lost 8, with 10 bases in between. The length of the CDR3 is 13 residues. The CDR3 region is CASSQDRRGEAFF. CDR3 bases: TGCGCCAGCAGCCAAGATCGGCGGGGGGAAGCTTTCTTT.

CDR3 nucleotide sequence: TGTGCCAGCTCACCCGTCGGACAGAGCAACACTGAAGCTTTCTTT. Its protein is CASSPVGQSNTEAFF. The genes are TRBV18 and TRBJ1-1, with TRBD1 as a possible D gene (6 bases). The length of the CDR3 is 15 residues. V shed 3 bases and J shed 2 bases, with 13 bases lying between them. Germline assignment: CDR1 KGHSH and CDR2 LQKENI.

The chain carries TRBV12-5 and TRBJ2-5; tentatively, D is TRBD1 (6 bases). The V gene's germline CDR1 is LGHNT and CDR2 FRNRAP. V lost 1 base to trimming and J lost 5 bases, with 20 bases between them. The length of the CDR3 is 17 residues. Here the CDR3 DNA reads TGTGCTAGTGGTTTGGGACGGGTCCCAGGGGATTTTGAGACCCAGTACTTC. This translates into CASGLGRVPGDFETQYF.